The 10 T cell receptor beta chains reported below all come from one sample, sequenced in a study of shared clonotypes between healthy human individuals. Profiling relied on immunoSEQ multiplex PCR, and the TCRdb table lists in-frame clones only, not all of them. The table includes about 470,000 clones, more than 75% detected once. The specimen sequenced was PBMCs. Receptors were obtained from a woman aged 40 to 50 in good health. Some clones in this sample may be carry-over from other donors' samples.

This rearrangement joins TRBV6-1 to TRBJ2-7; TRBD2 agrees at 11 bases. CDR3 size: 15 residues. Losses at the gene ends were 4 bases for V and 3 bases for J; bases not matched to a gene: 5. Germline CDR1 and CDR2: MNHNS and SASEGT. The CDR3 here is CASSVSGRGNYEQYF. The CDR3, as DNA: TGTGCCAGCAGTGTTAGCGGGAGGGGGAACTACGAGCAGTACTTC.

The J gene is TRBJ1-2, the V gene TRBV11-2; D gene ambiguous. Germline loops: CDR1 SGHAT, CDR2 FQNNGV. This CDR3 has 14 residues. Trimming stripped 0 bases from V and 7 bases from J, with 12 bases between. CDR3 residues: CASSLDAGVGGYTF. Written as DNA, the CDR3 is TGTGCCAGCAGCTTAGATGCCGGGGTGGGTGGCTACACCTTC. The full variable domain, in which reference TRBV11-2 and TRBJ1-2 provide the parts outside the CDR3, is EAGVAQSPRYKIIEKRQSVAFWCNPISGHATLYWYQQILGQGPKLLIQFQNNGVVDDSQLPKDRFSAERLKGVDSTLKIQPAKLEDSAVYLCASSLDAGVGGYTFGSGTRLTVV.

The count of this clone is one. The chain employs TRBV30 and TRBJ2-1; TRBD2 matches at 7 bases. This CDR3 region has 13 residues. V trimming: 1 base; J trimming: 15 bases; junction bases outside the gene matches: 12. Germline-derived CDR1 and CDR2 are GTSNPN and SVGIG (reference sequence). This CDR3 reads CAWSAGGSPGRFF. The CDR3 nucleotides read TGTGCCTGGAGTGCCGGGGGGAGCCCCGGTCGGTTCTTC.

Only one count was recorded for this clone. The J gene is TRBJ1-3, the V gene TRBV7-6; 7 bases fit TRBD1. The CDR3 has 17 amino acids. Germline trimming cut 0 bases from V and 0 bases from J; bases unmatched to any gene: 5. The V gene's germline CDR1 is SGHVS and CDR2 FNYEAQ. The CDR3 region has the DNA TGTGCCAGCAGCTTAGCAGGGGGCACCCTCTCTGGAAACACCATATATTTT. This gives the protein CASSLAGGTLSGNTIYF.

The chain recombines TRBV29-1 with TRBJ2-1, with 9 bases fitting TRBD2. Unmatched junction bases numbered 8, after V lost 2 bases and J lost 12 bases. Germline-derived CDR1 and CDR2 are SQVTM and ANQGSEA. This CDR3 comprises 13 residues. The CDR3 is CSVEIASGITQFF. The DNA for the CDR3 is TGCAGCGTTGAAATTGCTAGCGGGATTACGCAGTTCTTC.

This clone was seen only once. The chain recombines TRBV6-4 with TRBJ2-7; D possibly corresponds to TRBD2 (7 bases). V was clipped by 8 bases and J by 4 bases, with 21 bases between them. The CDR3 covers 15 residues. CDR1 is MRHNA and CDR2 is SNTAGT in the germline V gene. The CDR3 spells CASGGDTGVLYEQYF. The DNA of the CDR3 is TGTGCCAGCGGGGGGGACACAGGAGTACTTTACGAGCAGTACTTC.

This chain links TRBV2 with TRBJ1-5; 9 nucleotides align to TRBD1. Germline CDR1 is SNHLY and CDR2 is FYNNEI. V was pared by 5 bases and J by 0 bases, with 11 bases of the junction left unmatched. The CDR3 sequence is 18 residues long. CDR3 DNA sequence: TGTGCCAGCAGTCTTCCGGGACAGGGAATATATAGCAATCAGCCCCAGCATTTT. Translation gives CASSLPGQGIYSNQPQHF.

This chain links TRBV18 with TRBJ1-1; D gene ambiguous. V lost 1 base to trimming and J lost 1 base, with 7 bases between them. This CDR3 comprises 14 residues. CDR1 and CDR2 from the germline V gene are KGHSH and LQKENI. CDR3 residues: CASSPRRTNTEAFF. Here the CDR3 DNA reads TGTGCCAGCTCACCACGACGGACGAACACTGAAGCTTTCTTT. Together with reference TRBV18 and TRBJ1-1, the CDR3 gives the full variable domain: NAGVMQNPRHLVRRRGQEARLRCSPMKGHSHVYWYRQLPEEGLKFMVYLQKENIIDESGMPKERFSAEFPKEGPSILRIQQVVRGDSAAYFCASSPRRTNTEAFFGQGTRLTVV.

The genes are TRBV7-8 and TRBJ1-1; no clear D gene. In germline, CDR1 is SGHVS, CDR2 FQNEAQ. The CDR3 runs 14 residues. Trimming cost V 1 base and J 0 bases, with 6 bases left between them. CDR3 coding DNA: TGTGCCAGCAGCTTAGGTCAGTTGAACACTGAAGCTTTCTTT. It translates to CASSLGQLNTEAFF.

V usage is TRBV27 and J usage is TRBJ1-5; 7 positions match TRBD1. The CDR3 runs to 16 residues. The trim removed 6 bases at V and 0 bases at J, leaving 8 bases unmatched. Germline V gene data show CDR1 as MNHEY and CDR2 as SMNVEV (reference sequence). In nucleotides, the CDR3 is TGTGCCAGCAGCACGACAGGGCTCTATAGCAATCAGCCCCAGCATTTT. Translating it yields CASSTTGLYSNQPQHF.